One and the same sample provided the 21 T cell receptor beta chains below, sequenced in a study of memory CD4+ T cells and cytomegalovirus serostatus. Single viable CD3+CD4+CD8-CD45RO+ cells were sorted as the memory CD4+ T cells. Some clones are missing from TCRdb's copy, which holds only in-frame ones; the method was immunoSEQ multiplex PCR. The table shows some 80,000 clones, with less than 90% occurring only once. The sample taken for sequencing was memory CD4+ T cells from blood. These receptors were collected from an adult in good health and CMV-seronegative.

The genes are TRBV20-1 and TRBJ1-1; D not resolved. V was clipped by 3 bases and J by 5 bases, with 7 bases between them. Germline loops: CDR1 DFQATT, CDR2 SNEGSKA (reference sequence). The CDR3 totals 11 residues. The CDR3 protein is CSASRGTEAFF. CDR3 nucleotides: TGCAGTGCTAGTCGGGGAACTGAAGCTTTCTTT.

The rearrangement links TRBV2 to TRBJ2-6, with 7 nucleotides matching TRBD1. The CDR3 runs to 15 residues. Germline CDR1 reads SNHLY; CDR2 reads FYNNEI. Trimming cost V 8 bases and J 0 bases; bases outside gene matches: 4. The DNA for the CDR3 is TGTGCCAGCCAGGGACAGACCTCTGGGGCCAACGTCCTGACTTTC. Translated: CASQGQTSGANVLTF.

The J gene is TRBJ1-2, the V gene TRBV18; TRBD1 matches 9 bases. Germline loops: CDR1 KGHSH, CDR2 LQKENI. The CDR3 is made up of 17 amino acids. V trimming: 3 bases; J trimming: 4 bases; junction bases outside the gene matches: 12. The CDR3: CASSPPGQGTPIYGYTF. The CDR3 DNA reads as TGTGCCAGCTCACCCCCGGGACAGGGCACTCCTATCTATGGCTACACCTTC.

This chain's CDR3 is CASSSTGSGNTIYF. In nucleotides, the CDR3 is TGTGCCAGCAGTTCGACAGGGTCTGGAAACACCATATATTTT. The chain carries TRBV28 and TRBJ1-3; 7 bases are shared with TRBD1. The CDR3 is 14 amino acids. Germline loops: CDR1 MDHEN, CDR2 SYDVKM. V lost 4 bases, J lost 1 base, and 1 base stayed unmatched. Together with reference TRBV28 and TRBJ1-3, the CDR3 gives the full variable domain: DVKVTQSSRYLVKRTGEKVFLECVQDMDHENMFWYRQDPGLGLRLIYFSYDVKMKEKGDIPEGYSVSREKKERFSLILESASTNQTSMYLCASSSTGSGNTIYFGEGSWLTVV.

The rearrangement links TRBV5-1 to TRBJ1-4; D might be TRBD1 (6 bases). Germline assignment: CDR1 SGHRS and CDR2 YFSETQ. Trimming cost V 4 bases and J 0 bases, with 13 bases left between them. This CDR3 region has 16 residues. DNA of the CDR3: TGCGCCAGCAGCCCTACAGGGAGCACAACTAATGAAAAACTGTTTTTT. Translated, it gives CASSPTGSTTNEKLFF.

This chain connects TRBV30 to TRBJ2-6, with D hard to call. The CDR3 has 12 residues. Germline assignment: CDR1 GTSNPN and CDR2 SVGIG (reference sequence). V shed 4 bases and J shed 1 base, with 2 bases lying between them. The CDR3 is CAWTSGANVLTF. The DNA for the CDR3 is TGTGCCTGGACTTCTGGGGCCAACGTCCTGACTTTC.

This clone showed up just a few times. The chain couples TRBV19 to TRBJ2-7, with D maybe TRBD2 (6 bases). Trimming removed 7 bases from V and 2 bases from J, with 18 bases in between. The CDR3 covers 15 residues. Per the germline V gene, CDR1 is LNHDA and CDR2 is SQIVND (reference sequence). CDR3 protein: CASKEVSGPTYEQYF. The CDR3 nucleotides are TGTGCCAGTAAAGAAGTCAGCGGGCCTACCTACGAGCAGTACTTC.

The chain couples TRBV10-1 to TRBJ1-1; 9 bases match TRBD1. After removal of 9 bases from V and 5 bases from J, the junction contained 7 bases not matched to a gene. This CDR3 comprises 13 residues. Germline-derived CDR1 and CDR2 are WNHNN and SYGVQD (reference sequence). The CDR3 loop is CASGGQGGTEAFF. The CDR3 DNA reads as TGCGCCAGTGGGGGACAGGGCGGGACTGAAGCTTTCTTT.

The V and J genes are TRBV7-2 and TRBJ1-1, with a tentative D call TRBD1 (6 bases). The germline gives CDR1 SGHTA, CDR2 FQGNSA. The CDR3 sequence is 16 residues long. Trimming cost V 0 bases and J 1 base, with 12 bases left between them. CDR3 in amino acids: CASSLAIGQRNTEAFF. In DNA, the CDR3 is TGTGCCAGCAGCTTAGCCATTGGACAGAGGAACACTGAAGCTTTCTTT.

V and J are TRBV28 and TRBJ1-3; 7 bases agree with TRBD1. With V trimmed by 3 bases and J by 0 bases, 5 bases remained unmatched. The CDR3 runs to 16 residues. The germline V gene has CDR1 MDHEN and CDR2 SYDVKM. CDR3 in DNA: TGTGCCAGCAGTTTGGGACAGACTTCCTCTGGAAACACCATATATTTT. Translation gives CASSLGQTSSGNTIYF.

This chain's CDR3 is CASSPTRSHNEQFF. CDR3 sequence (DNA): TGTGCCAGCAGCCCGACCCGTAGCCACAATGAGCAGTTCTTC. The chain links TRBV7-9 to TRBJ2-1; D unclear. CDR3 size: 14 residues. CDR1 and CDR2 from the germline V gene are SEHNR and FQNEAQ (reference sequence). The V end lost 5 bases, the J end lost 5 bases, and 13 bases lay between the germline ends.

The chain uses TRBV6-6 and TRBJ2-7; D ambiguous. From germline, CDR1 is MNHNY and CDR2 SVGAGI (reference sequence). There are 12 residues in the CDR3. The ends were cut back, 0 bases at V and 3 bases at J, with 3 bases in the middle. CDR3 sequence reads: CASSYSNYEQYF. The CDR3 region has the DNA TGTGCCAGCAGTTACTCGAACTACGAGCAGTACTTC.

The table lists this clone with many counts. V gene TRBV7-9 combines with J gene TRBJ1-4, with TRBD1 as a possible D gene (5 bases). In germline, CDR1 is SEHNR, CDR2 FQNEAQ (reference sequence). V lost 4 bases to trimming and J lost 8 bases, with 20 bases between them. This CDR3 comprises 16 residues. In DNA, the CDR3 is TGTGCCAGCAGCTCTCCCCGACGGGGGAGAGGAGAAAAACTGTTTTTT. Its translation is CASSSPRRGRGEKLFF.

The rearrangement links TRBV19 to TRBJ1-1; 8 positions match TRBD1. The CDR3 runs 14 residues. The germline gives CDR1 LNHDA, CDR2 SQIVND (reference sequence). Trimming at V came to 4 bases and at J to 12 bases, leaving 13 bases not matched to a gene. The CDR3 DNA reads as TGTGCCAGTAGTAAAACCCGGGATCAGGGGGCCTCTTTCTTT. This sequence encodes CASSKTRDQGASFF.

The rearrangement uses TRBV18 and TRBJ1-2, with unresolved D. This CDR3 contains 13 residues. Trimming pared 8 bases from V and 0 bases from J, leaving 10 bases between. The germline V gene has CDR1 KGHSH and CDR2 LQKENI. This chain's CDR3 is CASLPRPNYGYTF. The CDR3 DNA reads TGTGCCAGCCTACCGCGTCCTAACTATGGCTACACCTTC.

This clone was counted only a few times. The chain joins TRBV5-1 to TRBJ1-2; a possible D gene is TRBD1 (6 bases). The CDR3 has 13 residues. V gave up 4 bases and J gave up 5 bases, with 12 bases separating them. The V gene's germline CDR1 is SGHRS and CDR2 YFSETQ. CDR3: CASSEDSGYGYTF. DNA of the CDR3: TGCGCCAGCAGCGAGGACAGCGGGTATGGCTACACCTTC. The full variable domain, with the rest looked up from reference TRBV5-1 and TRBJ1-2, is KAGVTQTPRYLIKTRGQQVTLSCSPISGHRSVSWYQQTPGQGLQFLFEYFSETQRNKGNFPGRFSGRQFSNSRSEMNVSTLELGDSALYLCASSEDSGYGYTFGSGTRLTVV.

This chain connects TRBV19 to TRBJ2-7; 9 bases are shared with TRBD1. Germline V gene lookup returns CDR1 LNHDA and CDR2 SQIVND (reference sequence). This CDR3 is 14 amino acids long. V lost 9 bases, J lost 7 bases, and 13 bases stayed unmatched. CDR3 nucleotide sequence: TGTGCCAGCATATTGACAGGGGGACGGTGTGAGCAGTACTTC. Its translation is CASILTGGRCEQYF. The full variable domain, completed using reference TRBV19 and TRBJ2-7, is DGGITQSPKYLFRKEGQNVTLSCEQNLNHDAMYWYRQDPGQGLRLIYYSQIVNDFQKGDIAEGYSVSREKKESFPLTVTSAQKNPTAFYLCASILTGGRCEQYFGPGTRLTVT.

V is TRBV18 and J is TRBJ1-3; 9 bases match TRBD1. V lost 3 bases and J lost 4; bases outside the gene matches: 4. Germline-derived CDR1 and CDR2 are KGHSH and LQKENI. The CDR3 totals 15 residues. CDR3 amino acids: CASSPTGGAGNTIYF. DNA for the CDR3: TGTGCCAGCTCACCCACAGGGGGCGCCGGAAACACCATATATTTT. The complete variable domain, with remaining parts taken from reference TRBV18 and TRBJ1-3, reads NAGVMQNPRHLVRRRGQEARLRCSPMKGHSHVYWYRQLPEEGLKFMVYLQKENIIDESGMPKERFSAEFPKEGPSILRIQQVVRGDSAAYFCASSPTGGAGNTIYFGEGSWLTVV.

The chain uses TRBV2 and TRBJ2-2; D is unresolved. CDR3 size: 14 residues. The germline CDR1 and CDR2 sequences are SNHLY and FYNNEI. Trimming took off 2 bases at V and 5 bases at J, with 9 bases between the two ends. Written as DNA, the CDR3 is TGTGCCAGCAGTGAACGAACCCAAACCGGGGAGCTGTTTTTT. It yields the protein CASSERTQTGELFF.

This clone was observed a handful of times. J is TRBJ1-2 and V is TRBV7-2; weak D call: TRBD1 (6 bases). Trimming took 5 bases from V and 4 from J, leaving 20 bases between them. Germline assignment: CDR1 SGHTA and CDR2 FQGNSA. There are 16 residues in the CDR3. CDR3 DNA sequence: TGTGCCAGCAGCCCCAGCCGGGGGCGAATGAGCTATGGCTACACCTTC. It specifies CASSPSRGRMSYGYTF. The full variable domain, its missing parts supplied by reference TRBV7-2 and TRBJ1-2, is GAGVSQSPSNKVTEKGKDVELRCDPISGHTALYWYRQSLGQGLEFLIYFQGNSAPDKSGLPSDRFSAERTGGSVSTLTIQRTQQEDSAVYLCASSPSRGRMSYGYTFGSGTRLTVV.

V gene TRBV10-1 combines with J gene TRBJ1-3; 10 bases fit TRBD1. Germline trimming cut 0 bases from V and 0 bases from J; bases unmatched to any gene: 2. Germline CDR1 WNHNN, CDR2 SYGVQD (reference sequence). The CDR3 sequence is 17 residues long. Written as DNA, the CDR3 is TGCGCCAGCAGTGAGTCGGGACAGGGGAGCTCTGGAAACACCATATATTTT. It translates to CASSESGQGSSGNTIYF.